This TCR beta chain appears in the sequencing data of a study of cytomegalovirus exposure and HLA in healthy donors. The data were produced by immunoSEQ multiplex PCR, yet TCRdb's version contains in-frame clones alone and is incomplete. The sample lists about 82,000 clones, approximately 93% seen once, with about 0.61% in the top ten. Overall study findings and caveats: There were some public TCRs occurring in many donors, but most TCR sequences were rare.

CDR3 length: 14 amino acids. The V gene end was trimmed by 3 bases and the J gene end by 6 bases; junction bases not matched to a gene: 6. Per germline, CDR1 MGHRA and CDR2 YSYEKL. To note about this clone: No antigen is known for it.

V is TRBV4-1 and J is TRBJ1-1; 8 bases line up with TRBD1. The receptor comes from a man aged 18 to 29 in good health and CMV-seronegative. The sequencing sample was made of PBMCs. This chain's CDR3 is CASSQDRETAEAFF. The CDR3 DNA sequence: TGCGCCAGCAGCCAGGACAGGGAGACAGCTGAAGCTTTCTTT.